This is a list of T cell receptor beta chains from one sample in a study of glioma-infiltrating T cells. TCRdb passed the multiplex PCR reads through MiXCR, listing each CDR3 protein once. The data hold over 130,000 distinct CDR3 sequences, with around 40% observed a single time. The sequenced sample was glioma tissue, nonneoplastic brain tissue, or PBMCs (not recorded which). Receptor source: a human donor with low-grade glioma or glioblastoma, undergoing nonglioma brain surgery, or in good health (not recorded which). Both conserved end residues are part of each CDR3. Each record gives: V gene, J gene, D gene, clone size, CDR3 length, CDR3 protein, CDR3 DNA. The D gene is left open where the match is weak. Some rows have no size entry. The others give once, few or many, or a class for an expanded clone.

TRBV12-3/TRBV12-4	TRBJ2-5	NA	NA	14	CASSTVASQETQYF	TGTGCCAGCAGTACTGTGGCCTCCCAAGAGACCCAGTACTTC
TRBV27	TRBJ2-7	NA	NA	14	CASSLVDRPDEQYF	TGTGCCAGCAGTTTAGTCGACAGGCCCGACGAGCAGTACTTC
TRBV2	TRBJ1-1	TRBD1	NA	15	CASSGRDSANTEAFF	TGTGCCAGCAGTGGACGGGACAGCGCGAACACTGAAGCTTTCTTT
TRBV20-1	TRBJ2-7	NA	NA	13	CSARGGMDYEQYF	TGCAGTGCTAGAGGAGGGATGGACTACGAGCAGTACTTC
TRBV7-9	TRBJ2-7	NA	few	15	CARSLTPPGSYEQYF	TGTGCCCGCAGCTTAACCCCACCGGGCTCCTACGAGCAGTACTTC
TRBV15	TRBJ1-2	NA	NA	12	CATSRIAGEDTF	TGTGCCACCAGCAGGATAGCGGGGGAGGACACCTTC
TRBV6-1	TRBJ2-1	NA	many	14	CASSGFRVVNEQFF	TGTGCCAGCAGTGGTTTCAGGGTTGTCAATGAGCAGTTCTTC
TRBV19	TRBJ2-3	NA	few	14	CASSPRQNTDTQYF	TGTGCCAGTAGCCCCCGACAGAACACAGATACGCAGTATTTT
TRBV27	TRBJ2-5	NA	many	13	CASRQTSLETQYF	TGTGCCAGCAGACAAACTAGTCTAGAGACCCAGTACTTC
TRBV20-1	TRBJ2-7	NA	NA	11	CSARDSGEQYF	TGCAGTGCTAGAGACTCCGGGGAGCAGTACTTC
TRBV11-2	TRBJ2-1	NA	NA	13	CASSLEGANEQFF	TGTGCCAGCAGCTTAGAGGGGGCGAATGAGCAGTTCTTC
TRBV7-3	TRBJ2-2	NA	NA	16	CASSPVLLQGTGELFF	TGTGCCAGCAGCCCGGTTCTACTACAGGGCACCGGGGAGCTGTTTTTT
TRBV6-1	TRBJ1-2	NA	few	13	CASTAGHPYGYTF	TGTGCCAGCACCGCAGGACACCCCTATGGCTACACCTTC
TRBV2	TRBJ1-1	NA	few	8	CASRGTFF	TGTGCCAGCCGGGGAACTTTCTTT
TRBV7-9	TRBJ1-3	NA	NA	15	CASSLPGRPGSTIYF	TGTGCCAGCAGCTTACCGGGGAGGCCTGGAAGCACCATATATTTT
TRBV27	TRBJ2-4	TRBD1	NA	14	CASSFGQGRNIQYF	TGTGCCAGCAGTTTCGGACAGGGGAGGAACATTCAGTACTTC
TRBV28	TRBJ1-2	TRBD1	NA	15	CASSHLSGTGDGYTF	TGCGCCAGCAGCCACCTATCCGGGACAGGGGATGGCTACACCTTC